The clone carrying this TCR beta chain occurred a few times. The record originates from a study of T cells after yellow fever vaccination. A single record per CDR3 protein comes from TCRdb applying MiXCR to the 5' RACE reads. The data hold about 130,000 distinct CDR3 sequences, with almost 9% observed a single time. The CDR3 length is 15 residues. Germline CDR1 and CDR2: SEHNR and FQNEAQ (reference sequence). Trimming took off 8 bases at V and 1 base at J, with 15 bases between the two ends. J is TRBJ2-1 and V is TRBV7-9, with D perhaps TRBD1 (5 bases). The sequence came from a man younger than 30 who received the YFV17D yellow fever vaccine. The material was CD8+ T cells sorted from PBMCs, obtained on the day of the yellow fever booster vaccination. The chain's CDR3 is CASSLARASYNEQFF. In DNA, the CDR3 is TGTGCCAGCTCCCTCGCCAGGGCGTCCTACAATGAGCAGTTCTTC.